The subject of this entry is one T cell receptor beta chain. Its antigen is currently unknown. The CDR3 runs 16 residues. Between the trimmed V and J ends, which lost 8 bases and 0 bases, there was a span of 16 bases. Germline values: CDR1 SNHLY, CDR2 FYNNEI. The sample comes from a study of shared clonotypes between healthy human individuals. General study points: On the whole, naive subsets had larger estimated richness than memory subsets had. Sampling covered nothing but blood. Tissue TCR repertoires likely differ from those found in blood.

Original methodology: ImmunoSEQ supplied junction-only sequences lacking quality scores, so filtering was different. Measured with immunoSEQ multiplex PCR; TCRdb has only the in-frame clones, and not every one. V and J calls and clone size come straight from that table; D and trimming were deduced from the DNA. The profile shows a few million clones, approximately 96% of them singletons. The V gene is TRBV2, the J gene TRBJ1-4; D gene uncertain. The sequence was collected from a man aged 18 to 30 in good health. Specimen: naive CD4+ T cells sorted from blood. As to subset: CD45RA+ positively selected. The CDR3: CASSRGDIATNEKLFF. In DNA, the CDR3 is TGTGCCAGCTCCCGGGGTGACATCGCAACTAATGAAAAACTGTTTTTT.